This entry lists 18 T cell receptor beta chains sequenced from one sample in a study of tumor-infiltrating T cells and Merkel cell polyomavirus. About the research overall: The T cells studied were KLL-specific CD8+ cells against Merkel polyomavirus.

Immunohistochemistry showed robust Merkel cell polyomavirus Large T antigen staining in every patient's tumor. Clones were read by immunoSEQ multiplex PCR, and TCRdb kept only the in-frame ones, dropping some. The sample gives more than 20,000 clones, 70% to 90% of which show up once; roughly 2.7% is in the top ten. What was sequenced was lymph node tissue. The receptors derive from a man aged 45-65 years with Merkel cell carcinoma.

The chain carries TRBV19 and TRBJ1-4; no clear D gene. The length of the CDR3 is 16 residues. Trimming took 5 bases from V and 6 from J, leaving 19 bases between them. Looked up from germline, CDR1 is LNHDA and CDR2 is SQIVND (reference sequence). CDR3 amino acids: CASSPDGTVFYEKLFF. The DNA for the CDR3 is TGTGCCAGTAGTCCCGACGGCACAGTGTTTTATGAAAAACTGTTTTTT.

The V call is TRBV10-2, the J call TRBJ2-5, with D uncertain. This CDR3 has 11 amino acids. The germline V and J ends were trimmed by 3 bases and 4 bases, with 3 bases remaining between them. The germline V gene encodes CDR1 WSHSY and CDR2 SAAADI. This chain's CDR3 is CASSDRETQYF. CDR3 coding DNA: TGCGCCAGCAGTGACAGAGAGACCCAGTACTTC.

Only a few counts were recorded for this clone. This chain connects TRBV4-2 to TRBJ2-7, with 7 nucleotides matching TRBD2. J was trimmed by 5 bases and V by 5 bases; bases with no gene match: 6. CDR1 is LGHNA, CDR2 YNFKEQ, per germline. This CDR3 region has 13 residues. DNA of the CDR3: TGTGCCAGCAGCGTCCGGGGGGAGGACGAGCAGTACTTC. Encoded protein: CASSVRGEDEQYF.

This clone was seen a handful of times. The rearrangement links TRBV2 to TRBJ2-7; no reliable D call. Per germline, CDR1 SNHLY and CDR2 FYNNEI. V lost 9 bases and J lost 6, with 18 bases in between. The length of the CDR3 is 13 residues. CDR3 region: CASDSRETSEQYF. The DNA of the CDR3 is TGTGCCAGTGACTCGAGAGAGACGTCCGAGCAGTACTTC.

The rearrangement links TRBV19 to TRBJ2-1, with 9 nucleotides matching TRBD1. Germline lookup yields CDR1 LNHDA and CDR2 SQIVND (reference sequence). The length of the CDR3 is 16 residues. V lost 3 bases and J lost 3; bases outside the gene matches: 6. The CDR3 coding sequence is TGTGCCAGTAGTATTCGGGGACAGGGTATCTACAATGAGCAGTTCTTC. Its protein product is CASSIRGQGIYNEQFF.

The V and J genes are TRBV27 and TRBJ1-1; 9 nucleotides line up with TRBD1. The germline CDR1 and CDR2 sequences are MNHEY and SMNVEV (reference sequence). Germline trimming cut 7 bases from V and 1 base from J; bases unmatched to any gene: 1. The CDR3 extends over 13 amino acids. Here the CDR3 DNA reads TGTGCCAGCACGGACAGGGGGAACACTGAAGCTTTCTTT. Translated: CASTDRGNTEAFF.

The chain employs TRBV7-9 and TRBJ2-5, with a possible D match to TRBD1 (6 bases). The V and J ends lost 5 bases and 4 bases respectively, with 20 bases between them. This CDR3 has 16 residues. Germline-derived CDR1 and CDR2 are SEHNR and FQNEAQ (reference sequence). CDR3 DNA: TGTGCCAGCAGCCTGTCACCCGGCCAAGGGGGAGAGACCCAGTACTTC. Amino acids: CASSLSPGQGGETQYF.

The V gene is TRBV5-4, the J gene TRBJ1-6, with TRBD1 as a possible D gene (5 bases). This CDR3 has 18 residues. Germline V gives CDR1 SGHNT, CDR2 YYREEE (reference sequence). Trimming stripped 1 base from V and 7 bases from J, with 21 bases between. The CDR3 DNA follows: TGTGCCAGCAGCTTGTCCTTTGGGCAGGCTGGGGCCAATTCACCCCTCCACTTT. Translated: CASSLSFGQAGANSPLHF.

The CDR3 loop reads CASSPGQNTDTQYF. The CDR3 DNA reads as TGTGCCAGCTCACCGGGACAGAACACAGATACGCAGTATTTT. V is TRBV18 and J is TRBJ2-3, with 7 bases fitting TRBD1. Germline V CDR1 and CDR2: KGHSH, LQKENI. The CDR3 extends over 14 amino acids. J was trimmed by 2 bases and V by 3 bases; bases with no gene match: 2.

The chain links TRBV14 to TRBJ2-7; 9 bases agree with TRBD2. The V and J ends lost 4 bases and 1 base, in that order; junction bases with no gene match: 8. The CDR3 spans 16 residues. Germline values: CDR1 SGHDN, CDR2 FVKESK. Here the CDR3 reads CASSLRQRGVSYEQYF. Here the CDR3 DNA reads TGTGCCAGCAGCCTCCGACAGCGGGGGGTTTCCTACGAGCAGTACTTC.

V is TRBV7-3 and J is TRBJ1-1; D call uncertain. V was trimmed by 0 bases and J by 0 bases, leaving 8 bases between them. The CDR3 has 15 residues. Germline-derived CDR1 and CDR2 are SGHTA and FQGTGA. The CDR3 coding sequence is TGTGCCAGCAGCTTAACGGTAGTCATGAACACTGAAGCTTTCTTT. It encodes CASSLTVVMNTEAFF.

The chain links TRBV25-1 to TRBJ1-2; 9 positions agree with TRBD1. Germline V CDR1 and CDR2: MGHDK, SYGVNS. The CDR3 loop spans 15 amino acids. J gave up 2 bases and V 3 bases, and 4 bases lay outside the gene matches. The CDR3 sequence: CASSDGTGLNYGYTF. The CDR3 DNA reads TGTGCCAGCAGTGACGGGACAGGGTTAAACTATGGCTACACCTTC.

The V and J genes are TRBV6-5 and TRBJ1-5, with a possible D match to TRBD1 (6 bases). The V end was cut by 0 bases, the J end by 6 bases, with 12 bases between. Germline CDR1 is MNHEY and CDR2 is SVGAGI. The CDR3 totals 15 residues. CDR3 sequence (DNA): TGTGCCAGCAGTTACTCGATTCAGGGGTCTCAGCCCCAGCATTTT. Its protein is CASSYSIQGSQPQHF.

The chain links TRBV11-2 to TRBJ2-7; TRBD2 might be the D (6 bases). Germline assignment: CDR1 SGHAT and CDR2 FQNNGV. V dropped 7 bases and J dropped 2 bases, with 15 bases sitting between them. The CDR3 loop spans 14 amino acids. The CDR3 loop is CASMGLRSTYEQYF. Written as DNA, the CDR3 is TGTGCCAGCATGGGACTGCGCAGCACCTACGAGCAGTACTTC.

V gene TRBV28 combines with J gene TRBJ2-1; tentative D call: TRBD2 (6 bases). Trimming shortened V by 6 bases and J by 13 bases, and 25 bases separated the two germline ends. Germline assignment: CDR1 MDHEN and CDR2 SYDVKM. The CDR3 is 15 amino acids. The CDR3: CASSRGRESLTSQFF. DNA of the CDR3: TGTGCCAGCAGCCGGGGACGGGAGTCCCTCACTAGCCAGTTCTTC.

CDR3 in amino acids: CSVGSRTGEYGGYTF. CDR3 nucleotide sequence: TGCAGCGTTGGCTCCAGGACAGGGGAATATGGTGGCTACACCTTC. This chain links TRBV29-1 with TRBJ1-2; 9 nucleotides align to TRBD1. This CDR3 comprises 15 residues. Germline V gives CDR1 SQVTM, CDR2 ANQGSEA. The V segment lost 4 bases and the J segment 7 bases; nucleotides outside the gene matches: 13.

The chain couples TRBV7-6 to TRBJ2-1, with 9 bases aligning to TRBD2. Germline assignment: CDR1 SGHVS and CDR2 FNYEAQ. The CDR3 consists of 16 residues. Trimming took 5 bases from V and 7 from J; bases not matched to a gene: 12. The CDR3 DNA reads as TGTGCCAGCAGCCCAAGTAGACTAGCGGAGGGGAATGAGCAGTTCTTC. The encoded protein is CASSPSRLAEGNEQFF.

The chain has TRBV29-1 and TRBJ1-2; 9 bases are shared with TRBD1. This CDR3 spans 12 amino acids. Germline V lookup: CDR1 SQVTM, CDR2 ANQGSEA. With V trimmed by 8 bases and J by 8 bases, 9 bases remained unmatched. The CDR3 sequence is CSPVRTGEGYTF. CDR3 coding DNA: TGCAGCCCGGTCCGGACAGGGGAAGGCTACACCTTC.